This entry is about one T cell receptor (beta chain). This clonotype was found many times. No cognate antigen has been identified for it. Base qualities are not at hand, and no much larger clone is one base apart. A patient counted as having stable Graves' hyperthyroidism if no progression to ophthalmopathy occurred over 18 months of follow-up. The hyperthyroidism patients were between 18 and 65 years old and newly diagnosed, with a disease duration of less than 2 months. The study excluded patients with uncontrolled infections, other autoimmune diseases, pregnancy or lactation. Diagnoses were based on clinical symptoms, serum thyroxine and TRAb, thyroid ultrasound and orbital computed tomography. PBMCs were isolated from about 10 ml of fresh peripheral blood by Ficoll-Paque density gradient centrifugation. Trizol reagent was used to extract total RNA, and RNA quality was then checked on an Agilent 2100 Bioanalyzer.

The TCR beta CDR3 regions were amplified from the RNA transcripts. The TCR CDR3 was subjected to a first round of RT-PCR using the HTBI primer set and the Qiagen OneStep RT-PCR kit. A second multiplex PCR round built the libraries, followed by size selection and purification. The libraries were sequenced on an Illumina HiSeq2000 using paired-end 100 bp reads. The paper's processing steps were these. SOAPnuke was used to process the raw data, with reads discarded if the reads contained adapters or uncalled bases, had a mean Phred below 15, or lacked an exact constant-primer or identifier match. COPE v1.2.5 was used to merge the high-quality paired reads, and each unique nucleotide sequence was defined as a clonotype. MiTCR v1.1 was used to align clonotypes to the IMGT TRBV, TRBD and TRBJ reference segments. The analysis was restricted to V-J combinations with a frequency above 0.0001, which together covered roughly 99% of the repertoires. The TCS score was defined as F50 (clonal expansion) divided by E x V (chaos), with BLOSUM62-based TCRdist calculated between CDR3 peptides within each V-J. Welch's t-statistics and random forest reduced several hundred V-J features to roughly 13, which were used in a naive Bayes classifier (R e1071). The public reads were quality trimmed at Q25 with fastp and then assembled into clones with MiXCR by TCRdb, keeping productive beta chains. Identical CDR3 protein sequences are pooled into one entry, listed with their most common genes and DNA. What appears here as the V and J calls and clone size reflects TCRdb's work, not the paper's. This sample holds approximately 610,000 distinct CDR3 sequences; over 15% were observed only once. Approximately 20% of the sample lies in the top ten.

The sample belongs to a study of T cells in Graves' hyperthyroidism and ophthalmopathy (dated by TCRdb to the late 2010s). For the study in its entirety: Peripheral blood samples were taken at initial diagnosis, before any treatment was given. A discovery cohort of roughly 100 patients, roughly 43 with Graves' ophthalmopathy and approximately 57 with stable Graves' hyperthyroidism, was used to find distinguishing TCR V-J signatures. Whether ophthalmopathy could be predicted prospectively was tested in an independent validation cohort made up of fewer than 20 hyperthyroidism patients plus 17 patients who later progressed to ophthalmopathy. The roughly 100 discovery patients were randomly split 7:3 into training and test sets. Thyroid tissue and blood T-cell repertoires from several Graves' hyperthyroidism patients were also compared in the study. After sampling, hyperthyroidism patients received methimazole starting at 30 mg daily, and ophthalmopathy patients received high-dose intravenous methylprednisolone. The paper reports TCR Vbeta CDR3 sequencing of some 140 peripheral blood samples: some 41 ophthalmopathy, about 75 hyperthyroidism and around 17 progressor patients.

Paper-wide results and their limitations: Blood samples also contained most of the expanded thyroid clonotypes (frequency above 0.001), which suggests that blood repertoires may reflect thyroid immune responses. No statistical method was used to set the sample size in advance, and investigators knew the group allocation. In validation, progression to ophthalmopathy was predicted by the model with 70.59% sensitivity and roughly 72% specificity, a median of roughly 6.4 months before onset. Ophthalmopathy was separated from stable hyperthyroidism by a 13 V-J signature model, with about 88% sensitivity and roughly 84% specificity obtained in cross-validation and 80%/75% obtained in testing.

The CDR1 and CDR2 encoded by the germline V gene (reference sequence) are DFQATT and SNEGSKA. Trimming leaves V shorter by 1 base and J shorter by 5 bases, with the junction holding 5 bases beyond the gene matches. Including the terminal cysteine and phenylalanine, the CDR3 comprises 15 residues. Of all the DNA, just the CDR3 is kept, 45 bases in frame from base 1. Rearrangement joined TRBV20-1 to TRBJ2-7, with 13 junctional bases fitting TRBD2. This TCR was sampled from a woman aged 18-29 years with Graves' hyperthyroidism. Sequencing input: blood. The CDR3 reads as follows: CSARGTSGRGHEQYF. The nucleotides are TGCAGTGCTAGAGGGACTAGCGGGAGAGGCCACGAGCAGTACTTC.